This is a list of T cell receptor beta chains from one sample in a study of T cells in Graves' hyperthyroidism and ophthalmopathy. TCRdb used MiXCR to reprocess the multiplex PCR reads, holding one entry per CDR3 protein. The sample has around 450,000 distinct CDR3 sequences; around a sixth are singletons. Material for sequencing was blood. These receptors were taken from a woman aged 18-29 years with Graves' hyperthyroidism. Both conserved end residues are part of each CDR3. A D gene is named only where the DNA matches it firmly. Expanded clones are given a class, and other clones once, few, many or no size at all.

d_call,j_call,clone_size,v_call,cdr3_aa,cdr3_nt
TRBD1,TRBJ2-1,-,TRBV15,CATSRDKTGNEQFF,TGTGCCACCAGCAGAGATAAGACAGGGAATGAGCAGTTCTTC
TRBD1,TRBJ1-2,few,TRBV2,CASRFGQENYGYTF,TGTGCCAGCAGGTTCGGACAGGAAAACTATGGCTACACCTTC
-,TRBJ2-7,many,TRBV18,CASSLGQEGYEQYF,TGTGCCAGCTCACTAGGACAGGAGGGCTACGAGCAGTACTTC
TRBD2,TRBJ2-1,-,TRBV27,CASRPSGSNEQLF,TGTGCCAGCAGACCAAGCGGGAGCAATGAGCAGCTCTTC
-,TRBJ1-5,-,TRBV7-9,CASNQPQHF,TGTGCCAGCAATCAGCCCCAGCATTTT
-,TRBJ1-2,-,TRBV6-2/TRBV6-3,CAGSSTGLPSDYGYTF,TGTGCCGGCAGCTCAACGGGCCTCCCGTCGGACTATGGCTACACCTTC
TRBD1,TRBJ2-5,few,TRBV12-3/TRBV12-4,CASSSRPDRGTQYF,TGTGCCAGCAGTTCGCGCCCGGACAGGGGGACCCAGTACTTC
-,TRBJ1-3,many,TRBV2,CASGPEGRSGNTIYF,TGTGCCAGCGGTCCAGAGGGACGCTCTGGAAACACCATATATTTT
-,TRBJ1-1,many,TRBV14,CASSQDLNTEAFF,TGTGCCAGCAGCCAAGACCTGAACACTGAAGCTTTCTTT
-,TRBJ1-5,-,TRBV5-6,CASSQTGLGNQPQHF,TGTGCCAGCAGCCAAACAGGGCTGGGCAATCAGCCCCAGCATTTT
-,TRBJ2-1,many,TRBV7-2,CASSFPPAEYNEQFF,TGTGCCAGCAGCTTCCCCCCAGCGGAGTACAATGAGCAGTTCTTC
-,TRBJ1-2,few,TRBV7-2,CASSRLRGTRSVYGYTF,TGTGCCAGCAGCCGACTTAGGGGGACCCGGAGTGTCTATGGCTACACCTTC
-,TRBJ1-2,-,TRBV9,CASSSQGKPNYGYTF,TGTGCCAGCAGCTCACAGGGAAAGCCTAACTATGGCTACACCTTC
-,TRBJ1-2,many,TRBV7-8,CASSLNSANYGYTF,TGTGCCAGCAGCTTAAATTCAGCTAACTATGGCTACACCTTC
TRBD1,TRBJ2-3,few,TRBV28,CASRSPGQTTDTQYF,TGTGCCAGCAGGAGCCCGGGACAGACCACAGATACGCAGTATTTT
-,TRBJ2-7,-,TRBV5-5,CASSLGGSTANPYEQYF,TGTGCCAGCAGCTTGGGGGGATCGACAGCGAACCCCTACGAGCAGTACTTC
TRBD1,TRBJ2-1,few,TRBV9,CASEGGTGGNEQFF,TGTGCCTCCGAAGGGGGGACAGGGGGCAACGAGCAGTTCTTC
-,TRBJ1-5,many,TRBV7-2,CASSPDGIRNQPQHF,TGTGCCAGCAGCCCCGACGGGATACGCAATCAGCCCCAGCATTTT
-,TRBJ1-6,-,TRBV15,CATSRPSALAMVSTPLHF,TGTGCCACCAGCAGACCCTCCGCCCTTGCGATGGTTTCGACACCCCTCCACTTT
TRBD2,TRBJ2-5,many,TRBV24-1,CATSDGTSGQETQYF,TGTGCCACCAGTGACGGGACTAGCGGCCAAGAGACCCAGTACTTC
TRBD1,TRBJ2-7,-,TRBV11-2,CASSLGWDRVVEQYF,TGTGCCAGCAGCTTAGGATGGGACAGGGTGGTCGAGCAGTACTTC
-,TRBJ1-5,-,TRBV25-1,CASSESVVYQPQHF,TGTGCCAGCAGTGAATCGGTAGTTTATCAGCCCCAGCATTTT
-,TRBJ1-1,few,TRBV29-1,CSVPEGLRTEAFF,TGCAGCGTCCCCGAGGGGTTACGGACTGAAGCTTTCTTT
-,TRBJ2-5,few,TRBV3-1,CASSQVGGETQYF,TGTGCCAGCAGCCAAGTGGGGGGTGAGACCCAGTACTTC
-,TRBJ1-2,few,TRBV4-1,CASSQDPDTNYGYTF,TGCGCCAGCAGCCAAGATCCTGATACCAACTATGGCTACACCTTC
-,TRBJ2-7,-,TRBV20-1,CSAARGAGSHEQYF,TGCAGTGCTGCAAGAGGCGCTGGGTCCCACGAGCAGTACTTC
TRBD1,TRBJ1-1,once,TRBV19,CASSSWTGGHGPEAFF,TGTGCCAGTAGTTCTTGGACAGGGGGTCACGGACCTGAAGCTTTCTTT
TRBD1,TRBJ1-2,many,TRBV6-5,CASSYGTGRGAGYTF,TGTGCCAGCAGTTATGGGACAGGGCGAGGTGCGGGCTACACCTTC
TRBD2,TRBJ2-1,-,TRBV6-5,CASSYQLQGLAGGYNEQFF,TGTGCCAGCAGTTACCAACTACAGGGCTTAGCGGGAGGTTACAATGAGCAGTTCTTC
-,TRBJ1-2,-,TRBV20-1,CSASLMGAGYGYTF,TGCAGTGCTAGTCTGATGGGGGCTGGCTATGGCTACACCTTC
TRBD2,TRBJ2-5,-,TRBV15,CATQLAGRTQETQYF,TGTGCCACGCAGTTAGCGGGCCGGACTCAAGAGACCCAGTACTTC
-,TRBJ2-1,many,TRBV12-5,CASGGTPYEQFF,TGTGCTAGTGGGGGGACTCCATACGAGCAGTTCTTC
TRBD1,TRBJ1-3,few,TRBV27,CASSLIGTGGAAGNTIYF,TGTGCCAGCAGTTTAATCGGTACAGGGGGCGCCGCTGGAAACACCATATATTTT
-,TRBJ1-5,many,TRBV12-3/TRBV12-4,CASSVGDNQPQHF,TGTGCCAGCAGTGTGGGGGACAATCAGCCCCAGCATTTT
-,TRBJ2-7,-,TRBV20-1,CRACRYEQYF,TGCAGGGCTTGCCGGTACGAGCAGTACTTC
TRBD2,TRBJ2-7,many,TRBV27,CASSSSPGLAGGGEQYF,TGTGCCAGCAGTTCCTCTCCGGGACTAGCGGGAGGAGGCGAGCAGTACTTC
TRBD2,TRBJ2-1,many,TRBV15,CATSRDLAGAFRNEQFF,TGTGCCACCAGCAGAGATCTAGCGGGAGCGTTTAGGAATGAGCAGTTCTTC
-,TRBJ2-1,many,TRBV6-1,CASSKSYRETRVNEQFF,TGTGCCAGCAGCAAAAGTTATCGGGAAACGCGGGTTAATGAGCAGTTCTTC
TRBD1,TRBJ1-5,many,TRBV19,CASSPTGTGGNQPQHF,TGTGCCAGTAGCCCAACAGGGACAGGGGGCAATCAGCCCCAGCATTTT
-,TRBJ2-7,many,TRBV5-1,CASSSWDSSHEQYF,TGCGCCAGCAGCTCGTGGGACTCTAGCCACGAGCAGTACTTC
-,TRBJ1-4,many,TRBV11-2,CASSLQGANEKLFF,TGTGCCAGCAGCTTACAGGGAGCGAATGAAAAACTGTTTTTT
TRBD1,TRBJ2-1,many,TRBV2,CASSDRTGGKQFF,TGTGCCAGCAGCGACAGGACAGGGGGCAAGCAGTTCTTC
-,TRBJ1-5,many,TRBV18,CASSPNPLRQTNQPQHF,TGTGCCAGCTCACCTAACCCCTTGAGACAGACTAATCAGCCCCAGCATTTT
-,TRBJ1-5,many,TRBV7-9,CASSSRQSNQPQHF,TGTGCCAGCAGCTCCCGACAGAGCAATCAGCCCCAGCATTTT
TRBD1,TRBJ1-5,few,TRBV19,CASSIETGAGQPQHF,TGTGCCAGTAGTATTGAGACAGGGGCCGGGCAGCCCCAGCATTTT
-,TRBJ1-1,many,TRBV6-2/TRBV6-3,CASSNQGPQAFF,TGTGCCAGCAGCAATCAGGGTCCTCAAGCTTTCTTT
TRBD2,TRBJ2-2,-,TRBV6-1,CASSDGLVTDTGELFF,TGTGCCAGCAGTGACGGACTAGTAACCGACACCGGGGAGCTGTTTTTT